This passage covers 15 T cell receptor beta chains from one sample sequenced in a study of blood T cell repertoires in COVID-19. Sequencing was performed with immunoSEQ multiplex PCR; in TCRdb, only in-frame clones are kept and a portion is missing. In the table there are over 250,000 clones, around 90% of which are singletons. Sequenced: peripheral blood. The receptor set was obtained from a man in his sixties who had recovered from COVID-19.

The chain carries TRBV9 and TRBJ1-1; 7 nucleotides agree with TRBD1. This CDR3 region has 15 residues. V gave up 4 bases and J gave up 5 bases; unmatched junction bases: 11. Germline V CDR1 and CDR2: SGDLS, YYNGEE. The CDR3 loop is CASSTLQDRSTEAFF. In nucleotides, the CDR3 is TGTGCCAGCAGCACCCTCCAGGACAGGTCTACTGAAGCTTTCTTT.

The J gene is TRBJ2-3, the V gene TRBV5-1; TRBD2 agrees at 9 bases. CDR1 and CDR2 (germline): SGHRS, YFSETQ. The trim removed 2 bases at V and 3 bases at J, leaving 4 bases unmatched. The CDR3 consists of 15 residues. This CDR3 reads CASSFGGGATDTQYF. CDR3 nucleotide sequence: TGCGCCAGCAGCTTCGGCGGGGGGGCGACAGATACGCAGTATTTT.

This clone was counted a single time. V usage is TRBV10-3 and J usage is TRBJ1-1, with a tentative D call TRBD1 (6 bases). V dropped 6 bases and J dropped 1 base, with 12 bases sitting between them. Germline CDR1 and CDR2: ENHRY and SYGVKD. The CDR3 runs to 14 residues. CDR3 protein: CAIRPTGRNTEAFF. CDR3 bases: TGTGCCATCAGACCGACAGGAAGGAACACTGAAGCTTTCTTT.

The chain couples TRBV30 to TRBJ1-6; 8 positions match TRBD1. V lost 4 bases, J lost 8 bases, and 4 bases stayed unmatched. CDR1 and CDR2 (germline): GTSNPN, SVGIG (reference sequence). CDR3 length equals 13 residues. This CDR3 reads CAWTQGADSPLHF. CDR3 sequence (DNA): TGTGCCTGGACTCAGGGGGCGGATTCACCCCTCCACTTT. The variable domain in full, completed from reference TRBV30 and TRBJ1-6, reads SQTIHQWPATLVQPVGSPLSLECTVEGTSNPNLYWYRQAAGRGLQLLFYSVGIGQISSEVPQNLSASRPQDRQFILSSKKLLLSDSGFYLCAWTQGADSPLHFGNGTRLTVT.

The rearrangement joins TRBV6-5 to TRBJ2-2; no definite D call. This CDR3 has 12 residues. Germline lookup yields CDR1 MNHEY and CDR2 SVGAGI. V was clipped by 3 bases and J by 6 bases, with 5 bases between them. The CDR3, as DNA: TGTGCCAGCAGTTATCGTCCCGGGGAGCTGTTTTTT. Its translation: CASSYRPGELFF.

CDR3 bases: TGCGCCAGCAGCCCGGACAGGGGCGGCGAGCAGTACTTC. Translated: CASSPDRGGEQYF. This rearrangement joins TRBV5-1 to TRBJ2-7; TRBD1 agrees at 9 bases. Germline CDR1 and CDR2: SGHRS and YFSETQ. The length of the CDR3 is 13 residues. Losses at the gene ends were 4 bases for V and 6 bases for J; bases not matched to a gene: 5. Full variable domain (missing parts from reference TRBV5-1 and TRBJ2-7): KAGVTQTPRYLIKTRGQQVTLSCSPISGHRSVSWYQQTPGQGLQFLFEYFSETQRNKGNFPGRFSGRQFSNSRSEMNVSTLELGDSALYLCASSPDRGGEQYFGPGTRLTVT.

The chain has TRBV5-4 and TRBJ2-1; the match to TRBD2 covers 11 bases. The germline V gene has CDR1 SGHNT and CDR2 YYREEE (reference sequence). The CDR3 is made up of 19 amino acids. With V trimmed by 2 bases and J by 4 bases, 14 bases remained unmatched. The CDR3 loop reads CASSFSLKTSGGLYNEQFF. The CDR3 region has the DNA TGTGCCAGCAGCTTCTCCTTAAAAACTAGCGGGGGATTGTACAATGAGCAGTTCTTC.

This clone was counted a few times. The gene calls are TRBV10-1 and TRBJ2-1; 15 positions match TRBD2. The CDR3 spans 20 residues. V shed 1 base and J 8 bases; nucleotides not matched to a gene: 15. The germline CDR1 and CDR2 sequences are WNHNN and SYGVQD (reference sequence). CDR3 residues: CASSELTGLAGGTNIDEQFF. CDR3 bases: TGCGCCAGCAGTGAGTTGACGGGACTAGCGGGGGGTACGAATATCGATGAGCAGTTCTTC.

This clone was recorded a few times. The rearrangement joins TRBV5-6 to TRBJ1-5; 7 bases match TRBD1. Germline trimming cut 4 bases from V and 7 bases from J; bases unmatched to any gene: 11. This CDR3 region has 15 residues. Germline loops: CDR1 SGHDT, CDR2 YYEEEE. The CDR3 DNA sequence: TGTGCCAGCAGCGTCCAACAGGGACAGTGGCAGCCCCAGCATTTT. Amino acids: CASSVQQGQWQPQHF. The full variable domain, completed using reference TRBV5-6 and TRBJ1-5, is DAGVTQSPTHLIKTRGQQVTLRCSPKSGHDTVSWYQQALGQGPQFIFQYYEEEERQRGNFPDRFSGHQFPNYSSELNVNALLLGDSALYLCASSVQQGQWQPQHFGDGTRLSIL.

V and J are TRBV5-1 and TRBJ1-1; the match to TRBD1 covers 7 bases. Trimming removed 1 base from V and 2 bases from J; junction bases left unmatched: 8. The CDR3 contains 16 residues. Germline V gene data show CDR1 as SGHRS and CDR2 as YFSETQ. The CDR3: CASSLRAGTDNTEAFF. CDR3 nucleotide sequence: TGCGCCAGCAGCTTGAGGGCCGGGACAGATAACACTGAAGCTTTCTTT.

This CDR3 reads CASSPETGYVGYGYTF. The CDR3 nucleotides are TGTGCCAGCAGCCCAGAGACGGGGTACGTCGGCTATGGCTACACCTTC. The chain employs TRBV4-2 and TRBJ1-2; D not certain. This CDR3 is 16 amino acids long. Germline-derived CDR1 and CDR2 are LGHNA and YNFKEQ. V was pared by 4 bases and J by 4 bases, with 19 bases between.

The chain is built from TRBV5-1 and TRBJ1-2, with D possibly TRBD1 on 6 matching bases. CDR3 length: 16 amino acids. V was clipped by 5 bases and J by 5 bases, with 22 bases between them. Germline V gives CDR1 SGHRS, CDR2 YFSETQ. CDR3 in amino acids: CASSDGQTSGVYGYTF. For the CDR3, the DNA is TGCGCCAGCAGTGACGGACAGACGAGTGGGGTATATGGCTACACCTTC.

The chain is built from TRBV5-4 and TRBJ2-3; D ambiguous. The CDR3 length is 14 residues. Germline V lookup: CDR1 SGHNT, CDR2 YYREEE (reference sequence). V was shortened by 0 bases and J by 5 bases, with 10 bases between the two germline ends. The CDR3 nucleotides are TGTGCCAGCAGCTTGGGCCACTACGGAGATACGCAGTATTTT. Protein product: CASSLGHYGDTQYF.

The chain couples TRBV11-3 to TRBJ2-3; 8 positions match TRBD1. Germline CDR1 reads SGHNT; CDR2 reads YENEEA. This CDR3 comprises 16 residues. Unmatched junction bases numbered 11, after V lost 5 bases and J lost 4 bases. The CDR3: CASSPSGQGSADTQYF. In DNA form, the CDR3 reads TGTGCCAGCAGCCCTTCAGGACAGGGATCAGCAGATACGCAGTATTTT.

The chain links TRBV6-2 or TRBV6-3 to TRBJ1-5; TRBD1 is a possible D gene (5 bases). The germline V and J ends were trimmed by 0 bases and 4 bases, with 10 bases remaining between them. CDR1 and CDR2 (germline): MNHEY, SVGEGT. The CDR3 has 15 residues. The CDR3 DNA is TGTGCCAGCAGTTACTCGGCAGGGAAGAATCAGCCCCAGCATTTT. It encodes CASSYSAGKNQPQHF.